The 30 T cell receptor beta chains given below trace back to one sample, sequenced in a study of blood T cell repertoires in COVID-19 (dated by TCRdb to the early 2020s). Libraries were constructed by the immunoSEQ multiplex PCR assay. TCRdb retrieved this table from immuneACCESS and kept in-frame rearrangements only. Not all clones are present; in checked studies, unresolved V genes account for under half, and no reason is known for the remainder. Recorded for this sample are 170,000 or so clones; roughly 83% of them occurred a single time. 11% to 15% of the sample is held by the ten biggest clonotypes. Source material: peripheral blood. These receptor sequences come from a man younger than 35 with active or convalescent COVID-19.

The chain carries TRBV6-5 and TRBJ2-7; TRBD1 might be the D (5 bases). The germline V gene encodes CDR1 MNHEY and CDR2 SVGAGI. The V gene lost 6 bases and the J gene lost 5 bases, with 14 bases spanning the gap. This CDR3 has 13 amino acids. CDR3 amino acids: CASSPVQGHEQYF. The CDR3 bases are TGTGCCAGCAGCCCGGTCCAGGGCCACGAGCAGTACTTC.

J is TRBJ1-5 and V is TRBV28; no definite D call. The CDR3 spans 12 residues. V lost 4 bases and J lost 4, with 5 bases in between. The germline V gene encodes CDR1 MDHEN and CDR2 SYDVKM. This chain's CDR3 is CASSSHNQPQHF. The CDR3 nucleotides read TGTGCCAGCAGTTCCCATAATCAGCCCCAGCATTTT.

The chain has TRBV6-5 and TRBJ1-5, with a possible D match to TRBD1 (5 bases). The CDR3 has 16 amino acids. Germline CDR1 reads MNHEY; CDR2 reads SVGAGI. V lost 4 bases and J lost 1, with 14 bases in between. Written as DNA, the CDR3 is TGTGCCAGCAGTTGGGGGGGGTCCGGGAGCAATCAGCCCCAGCATTTT. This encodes CASSWGGSGSNQPQHF.

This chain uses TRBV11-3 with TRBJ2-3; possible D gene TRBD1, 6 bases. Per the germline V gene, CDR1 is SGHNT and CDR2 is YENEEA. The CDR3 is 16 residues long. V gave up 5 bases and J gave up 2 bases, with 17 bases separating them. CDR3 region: CASSLAGPGVTDTQYF. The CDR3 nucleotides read TGTGCCAGCAGCCTAGCAGGGCCAGGGGTCACAGATACGCAGTATTTT.

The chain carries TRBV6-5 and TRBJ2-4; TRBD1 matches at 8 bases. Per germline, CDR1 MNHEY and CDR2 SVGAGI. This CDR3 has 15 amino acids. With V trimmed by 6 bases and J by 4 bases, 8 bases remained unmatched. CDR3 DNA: TGTGCCAGCAGCATTGGACAGGGCTTTAAAAACATTCAGTACTTC. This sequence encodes CASSIGQGFKNIQYF.

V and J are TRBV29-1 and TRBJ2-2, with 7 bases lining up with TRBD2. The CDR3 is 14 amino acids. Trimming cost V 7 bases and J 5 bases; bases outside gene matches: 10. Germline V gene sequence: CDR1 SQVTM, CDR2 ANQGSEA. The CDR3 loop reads CSASLRRGTGELFF. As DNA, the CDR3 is TGCAGCGCCTCCCTCCGGCGGGGGACCGGGGAGCTGTTTTTT.

Here the CDR3 DNA reads TGTGCCAGCCGCAGGGGCTTATTCTTCACAGATACGCAGTATTTT. Its protein is CASRRGLFFTDTQYF. This chain connects TRBV6-5 to TRBJ2-3, with D maybe TRBD1 (6 bases). Trimming cost V 8 bases and J 2 bases, with 17 bases left between them. Germline CDR1 is MNHEY and CDR2 is SVGAGI. The length of the CDR3 is 15 residues.

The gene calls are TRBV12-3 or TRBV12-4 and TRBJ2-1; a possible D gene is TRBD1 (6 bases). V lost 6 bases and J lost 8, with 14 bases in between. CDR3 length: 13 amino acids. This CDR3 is CASRNQGRDEQFF. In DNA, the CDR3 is TGTGCCAGCAGGAATCAGGGGCGGGATGAGCAGTTCTTC.

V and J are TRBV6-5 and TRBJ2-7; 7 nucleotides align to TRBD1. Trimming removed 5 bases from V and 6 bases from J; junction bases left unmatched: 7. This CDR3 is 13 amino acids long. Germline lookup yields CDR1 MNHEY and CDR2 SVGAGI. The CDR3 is CASSPRQGREQYF. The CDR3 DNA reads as TGTGCCAGCAGTCCCCGACAGGGCCGCGAGCAGTACTTC.

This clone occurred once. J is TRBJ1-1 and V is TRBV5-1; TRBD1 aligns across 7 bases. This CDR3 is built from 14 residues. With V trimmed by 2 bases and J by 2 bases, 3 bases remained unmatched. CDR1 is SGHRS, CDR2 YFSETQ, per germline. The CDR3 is CASSFNRGNTEAFF. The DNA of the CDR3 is TGCGCCAGCAGCTTCAACAGGGGTAACACTGAAGCTTTCTTT.

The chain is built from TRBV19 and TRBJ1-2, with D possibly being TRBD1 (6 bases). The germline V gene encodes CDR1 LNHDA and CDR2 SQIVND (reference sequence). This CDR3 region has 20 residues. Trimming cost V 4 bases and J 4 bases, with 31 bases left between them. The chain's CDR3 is CASSTRGSTGSAYVGYGYTF. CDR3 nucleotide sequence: TGTGCCAGTAGTACCCGCGGGTCAACAGGGTCAGCTTACGTGGGCTATGGCTACACCTTC.

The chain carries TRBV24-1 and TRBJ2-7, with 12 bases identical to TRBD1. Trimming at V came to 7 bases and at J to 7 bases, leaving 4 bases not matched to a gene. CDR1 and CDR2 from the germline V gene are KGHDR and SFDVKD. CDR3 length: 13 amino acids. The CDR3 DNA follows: TGTGCCACCAGGGGACAGGGGGCGGGGGAGCAGTACTTC. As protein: CATRGQGAGEQYF.

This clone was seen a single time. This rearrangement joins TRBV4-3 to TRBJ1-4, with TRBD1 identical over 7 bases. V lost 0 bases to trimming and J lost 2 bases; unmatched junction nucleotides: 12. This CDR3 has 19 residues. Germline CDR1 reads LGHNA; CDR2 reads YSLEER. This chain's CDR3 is CASSQDPGEGALTNEKLFF. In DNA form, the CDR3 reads TGCGCCAGCAGCCAAGACCCAGGCGAGGGGGCTTTGACTAATGAAAAACTGTTTTTT.

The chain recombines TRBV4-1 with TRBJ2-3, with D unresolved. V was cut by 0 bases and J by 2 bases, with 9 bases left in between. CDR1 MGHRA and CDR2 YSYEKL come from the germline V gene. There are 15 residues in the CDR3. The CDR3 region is CASSQDRQITDTQYF. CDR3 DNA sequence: TGCGCCAGCAGCCAAGATCGACAAATCACAGATACGCAGTATTTT.

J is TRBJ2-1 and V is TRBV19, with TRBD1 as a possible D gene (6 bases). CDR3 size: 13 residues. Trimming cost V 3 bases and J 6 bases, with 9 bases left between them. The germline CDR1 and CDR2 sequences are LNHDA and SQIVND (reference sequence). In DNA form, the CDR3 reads TGTGCCAGTAGTATGCCAGGGGCCAATGAGCAGTTCTTC. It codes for CASSMPGANEQFF.

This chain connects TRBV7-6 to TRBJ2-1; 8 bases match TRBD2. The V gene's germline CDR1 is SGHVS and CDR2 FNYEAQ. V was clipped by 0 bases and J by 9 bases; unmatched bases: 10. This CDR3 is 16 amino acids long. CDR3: CASSLAPSGGGVEQFF. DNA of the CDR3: TGTGCCAGCAGCTTAGCGCCCAGCGGGGGCGGGGTTGAGCAGTTCTTC.

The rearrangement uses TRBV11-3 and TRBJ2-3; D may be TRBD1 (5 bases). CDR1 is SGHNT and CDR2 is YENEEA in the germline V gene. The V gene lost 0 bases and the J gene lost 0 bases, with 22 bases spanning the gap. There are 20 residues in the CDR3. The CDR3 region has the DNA TGTGCCAGCAGCTTAGATGCGCGGACAAGGGATGAATCTAGCACAGATACGCAGTATTTT. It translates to CASSLDARTRDESSTDTQYF.

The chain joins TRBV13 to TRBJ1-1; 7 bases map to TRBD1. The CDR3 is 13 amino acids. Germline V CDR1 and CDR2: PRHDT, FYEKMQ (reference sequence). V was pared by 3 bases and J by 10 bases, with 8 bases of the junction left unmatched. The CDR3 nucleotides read TGTGCCAGCAGCTTCCGGGACAGAAAGGGAGCTTTCTTT. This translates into CASSFRDRKGAFF. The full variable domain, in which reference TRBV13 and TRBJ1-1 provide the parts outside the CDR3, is AAGVIQSPRHLIKEKRETATLKCYPIPRHDTVYWYQQGPGQDPQFLISFYEKMQSDKGSIPDRFSAQQFSDYHSELNMSSLELGDSALYFCASSFRDRKGAFFGQGTRLTVV.

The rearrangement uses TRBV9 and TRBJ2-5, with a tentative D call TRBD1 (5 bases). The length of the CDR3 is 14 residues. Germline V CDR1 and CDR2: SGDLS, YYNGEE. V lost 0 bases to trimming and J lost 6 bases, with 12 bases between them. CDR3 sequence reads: CASSVETVSKTQYF. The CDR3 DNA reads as TGTGCCAGCAGCGTAGAGACAGTTAGTAAGACCCAGTACTTC.

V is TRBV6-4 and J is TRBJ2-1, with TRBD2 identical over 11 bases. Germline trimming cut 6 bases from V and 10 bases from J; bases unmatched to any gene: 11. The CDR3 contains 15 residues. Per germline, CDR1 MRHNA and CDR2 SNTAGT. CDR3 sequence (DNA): TGTGCCAGCAGCCGAAGTGGGACTAGCGGTTCCGAGCAGTTCTTC. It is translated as CASSRSGTSGSEQFF.

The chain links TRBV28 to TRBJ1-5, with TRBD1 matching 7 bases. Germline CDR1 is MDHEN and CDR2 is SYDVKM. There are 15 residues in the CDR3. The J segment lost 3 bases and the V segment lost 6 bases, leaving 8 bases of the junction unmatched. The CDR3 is CASRTRQGFNQPQHF. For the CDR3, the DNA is TGTGCCAGCAGGACTCGACAGGGATTCAATCAGCCCCAGCATTTT.

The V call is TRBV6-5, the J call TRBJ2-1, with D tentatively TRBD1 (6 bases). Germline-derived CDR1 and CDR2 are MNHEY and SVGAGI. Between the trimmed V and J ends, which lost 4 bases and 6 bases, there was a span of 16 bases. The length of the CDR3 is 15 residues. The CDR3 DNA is TGTGCCAGCAGTTTTAACAGGGCGCTGGGCAATGAGCAGTTCTTC. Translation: CASSFNRALGNEQFF.

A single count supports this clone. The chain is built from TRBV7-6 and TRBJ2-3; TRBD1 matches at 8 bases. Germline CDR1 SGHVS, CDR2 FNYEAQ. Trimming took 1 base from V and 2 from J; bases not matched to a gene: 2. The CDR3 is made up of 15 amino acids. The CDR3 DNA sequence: TGTGCCAGCAGCTTAGATCAGGGGGCCACAGATACGCAGTATTTT. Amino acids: CASSLDQGATDTQYF.

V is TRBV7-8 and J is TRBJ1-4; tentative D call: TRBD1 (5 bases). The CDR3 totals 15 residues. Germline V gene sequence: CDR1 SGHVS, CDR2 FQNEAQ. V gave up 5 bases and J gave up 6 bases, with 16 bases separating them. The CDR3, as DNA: TGTGCCAGCAGCCCCCGGGCAGGGATCTATGAAAAACTGTTTTTT. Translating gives CASSPRAGIYEKLFF. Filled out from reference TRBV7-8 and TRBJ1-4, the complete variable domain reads GAGVSQSPRYKVAKRGQDVALRCDPISGHVSLFWYQQALGQGPEFLTYFQNEAQLDKSGLPSDRFFAERPEGSVSTLKIQRTQQEDSAVYLCASSPRAGIYEKLFFGSGTQLSVL.

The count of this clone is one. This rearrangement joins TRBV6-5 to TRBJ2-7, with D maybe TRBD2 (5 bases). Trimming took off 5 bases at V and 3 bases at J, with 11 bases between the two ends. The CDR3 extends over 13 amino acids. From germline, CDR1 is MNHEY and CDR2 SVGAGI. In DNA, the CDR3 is TGTGCCAGCAGTCACACGGGGTACTACGAGCAGTACTTC. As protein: CASSHTGYYEQYF.

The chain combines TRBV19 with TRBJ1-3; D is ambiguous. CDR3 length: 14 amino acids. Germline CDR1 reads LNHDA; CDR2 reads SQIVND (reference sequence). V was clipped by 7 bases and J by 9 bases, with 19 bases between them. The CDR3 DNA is TGTGCCAGTACACGGGAGCCGGGGAGTGGCACCATATATTTT. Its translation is CASTREPGSGTIYF.

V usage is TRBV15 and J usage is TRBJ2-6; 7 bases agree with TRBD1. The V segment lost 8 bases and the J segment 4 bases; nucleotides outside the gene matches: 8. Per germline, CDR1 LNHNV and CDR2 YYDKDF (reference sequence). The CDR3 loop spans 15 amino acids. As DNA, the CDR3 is TGTGCCACCCGGATACAGGGGATAGGGGCCAACGTCCTGACTTTC. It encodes CATRIQGIGANVLTF.

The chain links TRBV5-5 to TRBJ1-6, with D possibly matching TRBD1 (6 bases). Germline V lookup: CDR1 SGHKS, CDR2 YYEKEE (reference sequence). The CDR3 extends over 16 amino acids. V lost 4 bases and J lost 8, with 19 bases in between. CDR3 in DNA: TGTGCCAGCAGCCCAACGGGGGGGGCAAGTCATTCACCCCTCCACTTT. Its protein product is CASSPTGGASHSPLHF.

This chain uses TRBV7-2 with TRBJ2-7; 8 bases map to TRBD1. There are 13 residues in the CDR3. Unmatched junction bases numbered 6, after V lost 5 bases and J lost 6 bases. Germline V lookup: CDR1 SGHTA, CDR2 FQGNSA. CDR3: CASSARTGLEQYF. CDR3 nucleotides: TGTGCCAGCAGCGCACGGACAGGGCTCGAGCAGTACTTC.

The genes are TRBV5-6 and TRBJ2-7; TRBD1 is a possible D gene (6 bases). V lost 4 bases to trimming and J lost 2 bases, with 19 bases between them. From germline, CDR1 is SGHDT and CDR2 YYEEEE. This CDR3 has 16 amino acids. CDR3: CASSHFRTDRTYEQYF. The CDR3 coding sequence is TGTGCCAGCAGCCACTTCCGGACGGACAGAACCTACGAGCAGTACTTC. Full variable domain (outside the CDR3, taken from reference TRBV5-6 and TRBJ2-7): DAGVTQSPTHLIKTRGQQVTLRCSPKSGHDTVSWYQQALGQGPQFIFQYYEEEERQRGNFPDRFSGHQFPNYSSELNVNALLLGDSALYLCASSHFRTDRTYEQYFGPGTRLTVT.